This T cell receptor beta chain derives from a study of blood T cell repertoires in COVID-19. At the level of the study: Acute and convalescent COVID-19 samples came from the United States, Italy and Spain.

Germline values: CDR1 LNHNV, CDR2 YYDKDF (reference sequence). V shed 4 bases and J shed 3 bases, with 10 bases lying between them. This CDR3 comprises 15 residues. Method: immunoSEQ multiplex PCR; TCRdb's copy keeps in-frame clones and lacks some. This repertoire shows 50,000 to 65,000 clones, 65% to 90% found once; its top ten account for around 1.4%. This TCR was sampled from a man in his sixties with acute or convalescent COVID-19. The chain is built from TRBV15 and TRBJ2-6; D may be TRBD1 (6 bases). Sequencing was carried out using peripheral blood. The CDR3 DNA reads TGTGCCACCAGCACGTCCAGGGGTGGGGCCAACGTCCTGACTTTC. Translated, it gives CATSTSRGGANVLTF.